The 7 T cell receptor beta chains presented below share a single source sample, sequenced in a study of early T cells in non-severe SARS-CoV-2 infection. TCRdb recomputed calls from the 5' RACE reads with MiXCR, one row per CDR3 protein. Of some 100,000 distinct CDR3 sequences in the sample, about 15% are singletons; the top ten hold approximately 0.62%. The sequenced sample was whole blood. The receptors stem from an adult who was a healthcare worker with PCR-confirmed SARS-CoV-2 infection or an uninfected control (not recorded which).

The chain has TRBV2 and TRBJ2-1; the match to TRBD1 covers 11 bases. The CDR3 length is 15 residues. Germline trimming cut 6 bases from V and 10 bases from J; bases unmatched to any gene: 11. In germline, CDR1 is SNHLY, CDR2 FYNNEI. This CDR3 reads CASSLTGTGGQEQFF. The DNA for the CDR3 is TGTGCCAGCAGCCTAACCGGGACAGGGGGTCAAGAGCAGTTCTTC.

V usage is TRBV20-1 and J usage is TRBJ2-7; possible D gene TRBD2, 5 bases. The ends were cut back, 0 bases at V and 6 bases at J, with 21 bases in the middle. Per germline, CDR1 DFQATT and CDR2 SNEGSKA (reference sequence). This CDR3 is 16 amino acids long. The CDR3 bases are TGCAGTGCTAGAGAACCTATTTCTAGCTTGTCCGGCGAGCAGTACGTC. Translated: CSAREPISSLSGEQYV.

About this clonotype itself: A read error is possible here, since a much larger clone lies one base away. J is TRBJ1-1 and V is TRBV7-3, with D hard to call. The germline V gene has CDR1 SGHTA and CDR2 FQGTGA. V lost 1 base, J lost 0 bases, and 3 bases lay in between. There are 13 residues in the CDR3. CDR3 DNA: TGTGCCAGCAGCTTAAGGATGAACACTGAAGCTTTCTTT. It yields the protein CASSLRMNTEAFF.

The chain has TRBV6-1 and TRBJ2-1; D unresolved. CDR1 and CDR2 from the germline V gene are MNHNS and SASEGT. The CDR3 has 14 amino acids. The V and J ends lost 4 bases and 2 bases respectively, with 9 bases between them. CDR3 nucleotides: TGTGCCAGCAGTGCCGACAAGGCCTACAATGAGCAGTTCTTC. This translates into CASSADKAYNEQFF.

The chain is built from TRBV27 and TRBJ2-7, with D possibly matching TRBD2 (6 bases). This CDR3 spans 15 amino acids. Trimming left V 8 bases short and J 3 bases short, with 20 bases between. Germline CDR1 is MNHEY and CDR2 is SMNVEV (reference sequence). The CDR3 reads CASARRPGLLYEQYV. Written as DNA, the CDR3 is TGTGCCAGCGCCAGGAGACCGGGACTCCTCTACGAGCAGTACGTC.

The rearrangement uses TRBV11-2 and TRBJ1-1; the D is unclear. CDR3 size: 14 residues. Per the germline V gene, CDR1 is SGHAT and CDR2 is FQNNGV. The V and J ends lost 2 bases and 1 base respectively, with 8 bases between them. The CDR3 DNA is TGTGCCAGCAGCTTAAGTTTGGGGAACACTGAAGCTTTCTTT. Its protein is CASSLSLGNTEAFF.

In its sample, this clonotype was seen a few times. CDR3 amino acids: CASSEAMLVRARSYNEQFF. The CDR3 bases are TGTGCCAGCAGTGAGGCTATGTTAGTCCGGGCAAGGTCCTACAATGAGCAGTTCTTC. The chain combines TRBV2 with TRBJ2-1; no clear D. The V gene lost 3 bases and the J gene lost 1 base, with 22 bases spanning the gap. From germline, CDR1 is SNHLY and CDR2 FYNNEI. The CDR3 contains 19 residues.